The next 16 T cell receptor beta chains were all read from a single sample in a study of shared clonotypes between healthy human individuals. Profiled with immunoSEQ multiplex PCR; TCRdb holds only in-frame clones, not every one. The sample has about 2.3 million clones, approximately 95% seen once. The sequencing sample was made of naive CD4+ T cells from PBMCs. Sample subset: CD45RA+ positively selected. The origin of the receptors is a man aged 18 to 29 in good health. Some clones in this sample may be carry-over from other donors' samples.

CDR3 in DNA: TGTGCCAGCAGCTTATGGGGACAGCCTGAAAAACTGTTTTTT. Its protein is CASSLWGQPEKLFF. The chain has TRBV7-2 and TRBJ1-4; 7 nucleotides line up with TRBD1. The CDR3 covers 14 residues. V dropped 2 bases and J dropped 7; count of bases not matched to a gene: 4. Germline loops: CDR1 SGHTA, CDR2 FQGNSA. The complete variable domain, with remaining parts taken from reference TRBV7-2 and TRBJ1-4, reads GAGVSQSPSNKVTEKGKDVELRCDPISGHTALYWYRQSLGQGLEFLIYFQGNSAPDKSGLPSDRFSAERTGGSVSTLTIQRTQQEDSAVYLCASSLWGQPEKLFFGSGTQLSVL.

The chain joins TRBV9 to TRBJ2-3, with 7 nucleotides matching TRBD1. CDR1 is SGDLS, CDR2 YYNGEE, per germline. This CDR3 is 15 amino acids long. With 4 bases clipped from V and 2 bases from J, the junction kept 7 bases outside the gene matches. The CDR3 loop reads CASSRQGPSTDTQYF. CDR3 sequence (DNA): TGTGCCAGCAGCAGACAGGGTCCGTCCACAGATACGCAGTATTTT.

This rearrangement joins TRBV7-9 to TRBJ1-2, with a possible D match to TRBD1 (5 bases). Per the germline V gene, CDR1 is SEHNR and CDR2 is FQNEAQ (reference sequence). This CDR3 spans 13 amino acids. Trimming took off 6 bases at V and 8 bases at J, with 16 bases between the two ends. The CDR3 DNA follows: TGTGCCAGCAGTATGCAGGGTCTGGGGGGCTACACCTTC. Protein: CASSMQGLGGYTF. Full variable domain (rest looked up from reference TRBV7-9 and TRBJ1-2): DTGVSQNPRHKITKRGQNVTFRCDPISEHNRLYWYRQTLGQGPEFLTYFQNEAQLEKSRLLSDRFSAERPKGSFSTLEIQRTEQGDSAMYLCASSMQGLGGYTFGSGTRLTVV.

The chain recombines TRBV19 with TRBJ1-2, with D maybe TRBD1 (6 bases). The CDR3 runs to 14 residues. The V and J ends lost 2 bases and 5 bases respectively, with 12 bases between them. From germline, CDR1 is LNHDA and CDR2 SQIVND (reference sequence). This CDR3 reads CASSIRDTHYGYTF. For the CDR3, the DNA is TGTGCCAGTAGTATACGGGACACCCATTATGGCTACACCTTC. The whole variable domain, filled in from reference TRBV19 and TRBJ1-2, reads DGGITQSPKYLFRKEGQNVTLSCEQNLNHDAMYWYRQDPGQGLRLIYYSQIVNDFQKGDIAEGYSVSREKKESFPLTVTSAQKNPTAFYLCASSIRDTHYGYTFGSGTRLTVV.

The gene calls are TRBV7-9 and TRBJ2-1; 13 bases fit TRBD2. The length of the CDR3 is 17 residues. V trimming: 1 base; J trimming: 4 bases; junction bases outside the gene matches: 4. Germline CDR1 SEHNR, CDR2 FQNEAQ (reference sequence). The CDR3 region is CASSLGGTSGTYNEQFF. The CDR3 bases are TGTGCCAGCAGCTTAGGGGGGACTAGCGGGACGTACAATGAGCAGTTCTTC. The whole variable domain, remainder taken from reference TRBV7-9 and TRBJ2-1, is DTGVSQNPRHKITKRGQNVTFRCDPISEHNRLYWYRQTLGQGPEFLTYFQNEAQLEKSRLLSDRFSAERPKGSFSTLEIQRTEQGDSAMYLCASSLGGTSGTYNEQFFGPGTRLTVL.

V gene TRBV9 combines with J gene TRBJ1-3; D is undetermined. The V end was cut by 3 bases, the J end by 4 bases, with 11 bases between. CDR1 and CDR2 from the germline V gene are SGDLS and YYNGEE. The CDR3 is 14 amino acids. CDR3 bases: TGTGCCAGCAGCGAGGCCTCACAGGGAAACACCATATATTTT. Translation gives CASSEASQGNTIYF.

The chain combines TRBV30 with TRBJ2-1; 7 bases are a match to TRBD2. Germline V gives CDR1 GTSNPN, CDR2 SVGIG (reference sequence). With V trimmed by 1 base and J by 0 bases, 6 bases remained unmatched. The CDR3 has 16 amino acids. The CDR3 DNA follows: TGTGCCTGGAGTGCTAAATCGGGGGGCTCCTACAATGAGCAGTTCTTC. It translates to CAWSAKSGGSYNEQFF. The whole variable domain, remainder taken from reference TRBV30 and TRBJ2-1, is SQTIHQWPATLVQPVGSPLSLECTVEGTSNPNLYWYRQAAGRGLQLLFYSVGIGQISSEVPQNLSASRPQDRQFILSSKKLLLSDSGFYLCAWSAKSGGSYNEQFFGPGTRLTVL.

CDR3 residues: CASRARSRGQTEAFF. CDR3 coding DNA: TGTGCCAGCAGGGCCCGTTCCAGGGGGCAAACTGAAGCTTTCTTT. The V and J genes are TRBV6-1 and TRBJ1-1; the match to TRBD1 covers 8 bases. The length of the CDR3 is 15 residues. V dropped 6 bases and J dropped 5; count of bases not matched to a gene: 11. Germline CDR1 and CDR2: MNHNS and SASEGT.

J is TRBJ2-3 and V is TRBV7-9; TRBD2 matches 8 bases. Per germline, CDR1 SEHNR and CDR2 FQNEAQ (reference sequence). CDR3 length: 16 amino acids. The J segment lost 0 bases and the V segment lost 7 bases, leaving 9 bases of the junction unmatched. CDR3 loop: CASNLRLAGSTDTQYF. The CDR3 nucleotides are TGTGCCAGCAACCTGAGGCTAGCGGGTAGCACAGATACGCAGTATTTT.

The chain carries TRBV10-2 and TRBJ2-5; 8 bases map to TRBD2. CDR1 is WSHSY, CDR2 SAAADI, per germline. The junction had 10 bases not matched to a gene; V was cut back by 7 bases and J by 3 bases. The CDR3 is 15 amino acids. The CDR3, as DNA: TGCGCCAGCATTCCTGAGCGGGAGTCGGAAGAGACCCAGTACTTC. This translates into CASIPERESEETQYF.

To note about this clone: Other DNA variants within this sample encode the same CDR3. The chain uses TRBV28 and TRBJ2-2; D remains unclear. The germline V gene encodes CDR1 MDHEN and CDR2 SYDVKM. The CDR3 contains 13 residues. The V end was cut by 6 bases, the J end by 2 bases, with 7 bases between. CDR3 residues: CASRDRNTGELFF. Written as DNA, the CDR3 is TGTGCCAGCAGAGATAGAAACACCGGGGAGCTGTTTTTT.

Notes on this clone: This sample includes further DNA sequences coding for the same CDR3. The chain recombines TRBV18 with TRBJ2-7; D is undetermined. Looked up from germline, CDR1 is KGHSH and CDR2 is LQKENI. This CDR3 has 12 amino acids. Trimming took off 3 bases at V and 3 bases at J, with 6 bases between the two ends. The CDR3 spells CASSPESYEQYF. CDR3 coding DNA: TGTGCCAGCTCACCTGAGAGCTACGAGCAGTACTTC.

The V gene is TRBV2, the J gene TRBJ2-1, with 10 bases lining up with TRBD2. Germline trimming cut 4 bases from V and 8 bases from J; bases unmatched to any gene: 20. The CDR3 is made up of 19 amino acids. Germline V CDR1 and CDR2: SNHLY, FYNNEI. The CDR3 loop is CASSAGQGKAGGQLHEQFF. The DNA of the CDR3 is TGTGCCAGCAGTGCTGGGCAGGGGAAAGCGGGAGGGCAGCTCCATGAGCAGTTCTTC.

In the case of this clone: Other DNA sequences in this sample translate to the same CDR3. The J gene is TRBJ2-7, the V gene TRBV5-1; TRBD1 is a possible D gene (5 bases). The ends were cut back, 0 bases at V and 2 bases at J, with 6 bases in the middle. The germline V gene encodes CDR1 SGHRS and CDR2 YFSETQ. This CDR3 has 13 residues. This CDR3 reads CASSLGGTYEQYF. The CDR3 DNA sequence: TGCGCCAGCAGCTTGGGGGGCACCTACGAGCAGTACTTC.

The chain is built from TRBV5-1 and TRBJ1-4, with D possibly being TRBD1 (6 bases). Trimming cost V 6 bases and J 8 bases, with 20 bases left between them. The CDR3 extends over 15 amino acids. Germline values: CDR1 SGHRS, CDR2 YFSETQ. The CDR3 loop reads CASTPRGEVWEKLFF. The DNA for the CDR3 is TGCGCCAGCACCCCTAGGGGGGAAGTGTGGGAAAAACTGTTTTTT.

The rearrangement uses TRBV19 and TRBJ1-2; D remains unclear. Germline CDR1 is LNHDA and CDR2 is SQIVND (reference sequence). The V end was cut by 2 bases, the J end by 2 bases, with 12 bases between. The CDR3 extends over 15 amino acids. The chain's CDR3 is CASSISFGGNYGYTF. CDR3 nucleotides: TGTGCCAGTAGTATAAGTTTTGGAGGGAACTATGGCTACACCTTC.